What follows describes a single T cell receptor (beta chain). The data are from a study of T cell repertoires and Cas9 in healthy adults. For the study at large: Multi-effector potency, cytotoxicity and lineage were assessed in SpCas9-reactive CD4 and CD8 T cells.

Generated by immunoSEQ multiplex PCR, the TCRdb table keeps only in-frame clones and is missing some. The top ten clones hold 0.69% of a sample with 20,000 to 25,000 clones, 90% of them seen once. The CDR3 runs to 14 residues. Trimming stripped 8 bases from V and 0 bases from J, with 11 bases between. In germline, CDR1 is WSHSY, CDR2 SAAADI. The chain links TRBV10-2 to TRBJ1-3, with D hard to call. This sequence was found in a human donor in good health. The sequenced sample consisted of CD4+ effector T cells (CD127+, CD25-, CD137-, CD154-) from PBMCs; culture status not recorded. CDR3 bases: TGCGCCAGCCCCAGTCCGAGCTCTGGAAACACCATATATTTT. It yields the protein CASPSPSSGNTIYF.